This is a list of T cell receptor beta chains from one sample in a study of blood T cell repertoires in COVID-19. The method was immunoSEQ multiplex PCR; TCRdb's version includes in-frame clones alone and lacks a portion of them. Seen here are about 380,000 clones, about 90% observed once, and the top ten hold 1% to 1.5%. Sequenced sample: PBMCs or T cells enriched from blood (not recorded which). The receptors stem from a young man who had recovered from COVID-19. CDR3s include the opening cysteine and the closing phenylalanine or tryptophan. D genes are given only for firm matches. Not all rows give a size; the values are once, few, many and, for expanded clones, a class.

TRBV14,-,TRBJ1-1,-,TGTGCCAGCAGCCAAGACCCCAGGGCTGAAGCTTTCTTT,CASSQDPRAEAFF
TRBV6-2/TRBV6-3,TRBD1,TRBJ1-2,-,TGTGCCAGCAGTTTTGACAGGGGTAATGGCTACACCTTC,CASSFDRGNGYTF
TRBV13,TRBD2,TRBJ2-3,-,TGTGCCAGCAGCCCCCGCGGGACTAGCGGGGGGGTGGTAGATACGCAGTATTTT,CASSPRGTSGGVVDTQYF
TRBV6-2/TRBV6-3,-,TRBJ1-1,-,TGTGCCAGCAACCCACAGGGACCCGGGGACACTGAAGCTTTCTTT,CASNPQGPGDTEAFF
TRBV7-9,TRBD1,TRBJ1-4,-,TGTGCCAGCAGCCCTGGACAGGGTAACGAAAAACTGTTTTTT,CASSPGQGNEKLFF
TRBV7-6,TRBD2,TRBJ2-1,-,TGTGCCAGCAGCTCCGGGACTAGCGGCTACAATGAGCAGTTCTTC,CASSSGTSGYNEQFF
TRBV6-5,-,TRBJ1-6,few,TGTGCCAGCAGAGTGGGCGCCGACTCACCCCTCCACTTT,CASRVGADSPLHF
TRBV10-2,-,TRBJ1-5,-,TGCGCCAGCAGTTCCGGGGGATATAGCAATCAGCCCCAGCATTTT,CASSSGGYSNQPQHF
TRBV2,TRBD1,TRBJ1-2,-,TGTGCCAGCATTCCCCGGGGGACAGGGGGATATGGCTACACCTTC,CASIPRGTGGYGYTF
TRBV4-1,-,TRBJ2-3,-,TGCGCCAGCAGCCAAGAGCCCCTTCGCTTGGAGGGAACCACAGATACGCAGTATTTT,CASSQEPLRLEGTTDTQYF
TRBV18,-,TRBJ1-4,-,TGTGCCAGCTCACCCGGATTGACAGAAGCAACTAATGAAAAACTGTTTTTT,CASSPGLTEATNEKLFF
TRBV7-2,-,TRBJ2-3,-,TGTGCCAGCAGCTTAGCAGGGGGGGTGGATACGCAGTATTTT,CASSLAGGVDTQYF
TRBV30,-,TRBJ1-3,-,TGTGCCGTAACAGGGCCGGGGGGAAACACCATATATTTT,CAVTGPGGNTIYF
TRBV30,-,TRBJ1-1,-,TGTGCCTGGAGTAGCCAGGTGAACACTGAAGCTTTCTTT,CAWSSQVNTEAFF
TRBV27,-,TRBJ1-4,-,TGTGCCAGCAGGAGGACAAGCTCGAATGAAAAACTGTTTTTT,CASRRTSSNEKLFF
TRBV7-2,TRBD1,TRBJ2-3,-,TGTGCCAGCAGCCCGGGGACAGGAGATACGCAGTATTTT,CASSPGTGDTQYF
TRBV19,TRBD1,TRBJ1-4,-,TGTGCCAGTAGTGAACAGGGGGCGGGTGAAAAACTGTTTTTT,CASSEQGAGEKLFF
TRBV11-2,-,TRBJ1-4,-,TGTGCCAGCAGTAGGGGGACGATCGGTGAAAAACTGTTTTTT,CASSRGTIGEKLFF
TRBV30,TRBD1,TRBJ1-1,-,TGTGCCTGGAGCCGGACAGGGAACACTGAAGCTTTCTTT,CAWSRTGNTEAFF
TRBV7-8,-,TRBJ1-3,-,TGTGCCAGCAGCTCTGAACAGTGGATCTCTGGAAACACCATATATTTT,CASSSEQWISGNTIYF
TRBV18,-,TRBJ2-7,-,TGTGCCAGCTCACCACGTAGGGGCGCGGGGTCCTACGAGCAGTACTTC,CASSPRRGAGSYEQYF
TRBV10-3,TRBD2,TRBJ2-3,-,TGTGCCATCAAACCTAGCGGGGGCACAGATACGCAGTATTTT,CAIKPSGGTDTQYF
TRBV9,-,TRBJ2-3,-,TGTGCCAGCAGCGTAACCGCGGCTGACACAGATACGCAGTATTTT,CASSVTAADTDTQYF